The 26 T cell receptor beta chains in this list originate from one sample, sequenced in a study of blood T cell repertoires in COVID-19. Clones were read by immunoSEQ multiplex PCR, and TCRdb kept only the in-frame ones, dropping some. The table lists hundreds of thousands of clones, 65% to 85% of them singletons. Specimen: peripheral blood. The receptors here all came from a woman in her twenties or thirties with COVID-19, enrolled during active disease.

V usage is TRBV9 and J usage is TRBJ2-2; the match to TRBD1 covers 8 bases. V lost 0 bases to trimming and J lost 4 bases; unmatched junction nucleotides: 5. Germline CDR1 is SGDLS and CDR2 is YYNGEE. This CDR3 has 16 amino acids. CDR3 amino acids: CASSVGQGAFTGELFF. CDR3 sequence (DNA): TGTGCCAGCAGCGTAGGCCAGGGGGCGTTCACCGGGGAGCTGTTTTTT.

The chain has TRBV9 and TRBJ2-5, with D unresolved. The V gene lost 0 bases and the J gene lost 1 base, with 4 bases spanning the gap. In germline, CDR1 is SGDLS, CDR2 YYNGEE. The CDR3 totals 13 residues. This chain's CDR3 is CASSVAGQETQYF. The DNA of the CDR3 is TGTGCCAGCAGCGTAGCGGGCCAAGAGACCCAGTACTTC. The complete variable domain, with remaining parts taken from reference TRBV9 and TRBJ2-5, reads DSGVTQTPKHLITATGQRVTLRCSPRSGDLSVYWYQQSLDQGLQFLIQYYNGEERAKGNILERFSAQQFPDLHSELNLSSLELGDSALYFCASSVAGQETQYFGPGTRLLVL.

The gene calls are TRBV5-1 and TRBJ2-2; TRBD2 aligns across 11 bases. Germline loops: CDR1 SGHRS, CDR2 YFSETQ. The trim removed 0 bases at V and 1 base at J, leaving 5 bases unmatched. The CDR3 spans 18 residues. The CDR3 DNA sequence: TGCGCCAGCAGCTTGGTAGGGACTAGCGGAAGGAACACCGGGGAGCTGTTTTTT. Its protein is CASSLVGTSGRNTGELFF.

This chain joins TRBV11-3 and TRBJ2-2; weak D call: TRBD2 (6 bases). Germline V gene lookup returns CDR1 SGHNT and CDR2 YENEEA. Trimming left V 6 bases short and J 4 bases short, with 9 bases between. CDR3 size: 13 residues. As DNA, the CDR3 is TGTGCCAGCAGTTACGGGGGCACCGGGGAGCTGTTTTTT. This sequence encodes CASSYGGTGELFF.

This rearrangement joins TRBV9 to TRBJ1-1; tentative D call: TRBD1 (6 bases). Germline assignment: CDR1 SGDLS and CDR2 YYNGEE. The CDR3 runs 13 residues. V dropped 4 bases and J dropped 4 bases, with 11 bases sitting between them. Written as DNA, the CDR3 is TGTGCCAGCAGCACAGGGACGGCCACTGAAGCTTTCTTT. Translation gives CASSTGTATEAFF.

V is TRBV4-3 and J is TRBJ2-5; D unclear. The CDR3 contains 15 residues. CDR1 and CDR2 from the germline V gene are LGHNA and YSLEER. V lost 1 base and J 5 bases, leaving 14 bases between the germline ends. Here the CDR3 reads CASSQVFGYRETQYF. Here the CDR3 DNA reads TGCGCCAGCAGCCAAGTTTTCGGGTATAGGGAGACCCAGTACTTC.

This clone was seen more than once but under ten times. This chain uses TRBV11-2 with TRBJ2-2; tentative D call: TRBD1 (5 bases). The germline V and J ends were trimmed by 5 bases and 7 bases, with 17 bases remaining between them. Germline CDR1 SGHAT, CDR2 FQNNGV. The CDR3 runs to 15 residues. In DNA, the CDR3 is TGTGCCAGCAGCCCGATCGGACATCGGTACGGGGAGCTGTTTTTT. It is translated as CASSPIGHRYGELFF. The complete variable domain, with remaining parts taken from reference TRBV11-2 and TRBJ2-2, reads EAGVAQSPRYKIIEKRQSVAFWCNPISGHATLYWYQQILGQGPKLLIQFQNNGVVDDSQLPKDRFSAERLKGVDSTLKIQPAKLEDSAVYLCASSPIGHRYGELFFGEGSRLTVL.

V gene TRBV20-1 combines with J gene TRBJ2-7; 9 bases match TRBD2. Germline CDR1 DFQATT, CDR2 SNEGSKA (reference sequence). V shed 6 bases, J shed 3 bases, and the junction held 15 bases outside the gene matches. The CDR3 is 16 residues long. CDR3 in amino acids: CSASPTSGSKNYEQYF. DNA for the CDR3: TGCAGTGCCAGTCCTACTAGCGGGTCGAAAAACTACGAGCAGTACTTC.

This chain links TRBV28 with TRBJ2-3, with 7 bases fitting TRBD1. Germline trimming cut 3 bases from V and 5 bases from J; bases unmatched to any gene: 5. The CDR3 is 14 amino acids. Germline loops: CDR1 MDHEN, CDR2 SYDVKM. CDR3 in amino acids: CASSLTGWGDTQYF. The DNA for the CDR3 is TGTGCCAGCAGTTTGACAGGGTGGGGAGATACGCAGTATTTT.

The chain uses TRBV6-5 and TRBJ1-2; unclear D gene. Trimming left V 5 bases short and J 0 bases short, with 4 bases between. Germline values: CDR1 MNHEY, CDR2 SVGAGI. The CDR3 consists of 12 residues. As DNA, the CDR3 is TGTGCCAGCAGTCCTTCTAACTATGGCTACACCTTC. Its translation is CASSPSNYGYTF.

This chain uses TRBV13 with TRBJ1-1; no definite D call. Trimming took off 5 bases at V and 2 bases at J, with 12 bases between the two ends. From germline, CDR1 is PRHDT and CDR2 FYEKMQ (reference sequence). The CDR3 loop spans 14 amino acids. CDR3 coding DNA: TGTGCCAGCAGCCGTGAGGGCTCCAACACTGAAGCTTTCTTT. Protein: CASSREGSNTEAFF.

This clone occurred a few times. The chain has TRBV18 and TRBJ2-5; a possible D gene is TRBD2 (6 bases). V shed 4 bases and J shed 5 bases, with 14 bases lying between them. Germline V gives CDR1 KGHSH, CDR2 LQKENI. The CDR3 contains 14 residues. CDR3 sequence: CASSLETRAETQYF. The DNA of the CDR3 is TGTGCCAGCTCACTAGAGACTAGGGCGGAGACCCAGTACTTC.

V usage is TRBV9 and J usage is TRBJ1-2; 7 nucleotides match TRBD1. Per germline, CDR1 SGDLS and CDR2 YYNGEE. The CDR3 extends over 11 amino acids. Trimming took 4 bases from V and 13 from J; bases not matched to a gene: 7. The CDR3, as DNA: TGTGCCAGCAGCTCCCGACAGGGTTGCACCTTC. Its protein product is CASSSRQGCTF.

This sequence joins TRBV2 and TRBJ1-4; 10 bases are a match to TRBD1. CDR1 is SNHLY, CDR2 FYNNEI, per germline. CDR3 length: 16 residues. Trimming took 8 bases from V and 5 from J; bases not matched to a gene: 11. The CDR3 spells CASAPGQGFMNEKLFF. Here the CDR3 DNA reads TGTGCCAGCGCGCCGGGACAGGGGTTTATGAATGAAAAACTGTTTTTT.

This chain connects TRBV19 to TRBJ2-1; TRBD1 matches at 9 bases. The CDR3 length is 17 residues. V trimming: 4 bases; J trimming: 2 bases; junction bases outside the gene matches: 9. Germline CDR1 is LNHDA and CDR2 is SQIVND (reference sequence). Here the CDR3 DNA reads TGTGCCAGTAGTAGCGAGGGACAGGGAATAACCTACAATGAGCAGTTCTTC. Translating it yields CASSSEGQGITYNEQFF.

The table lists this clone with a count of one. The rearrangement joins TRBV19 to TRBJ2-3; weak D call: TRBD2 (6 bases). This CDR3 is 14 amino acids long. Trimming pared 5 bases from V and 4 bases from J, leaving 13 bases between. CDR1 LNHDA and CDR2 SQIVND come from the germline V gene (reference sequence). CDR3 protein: CASSRGSGADTQYF. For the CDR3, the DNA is TGTGCCAGTAGTCGCGGTAGCGGTGCAGATACGCAGTATTTT. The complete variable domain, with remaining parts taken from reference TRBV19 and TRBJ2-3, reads DGGITQSPKYLFRKEGQNVTLSCEQNLNHDAMYWYRQDPGQGLRLIYYSQIVNDFQKGDIAEGYSVSREKKESFPLTVTSAQKNPTAFYLCASSRGSGADTQYFGPGTRLTVL.

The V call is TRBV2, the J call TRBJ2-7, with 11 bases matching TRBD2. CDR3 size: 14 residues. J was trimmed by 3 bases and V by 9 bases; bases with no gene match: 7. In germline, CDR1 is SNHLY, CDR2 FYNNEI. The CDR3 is CASTLAGADYEQYF. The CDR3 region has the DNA TGTGCCAGTACACTAGCGGGAGCGGACTACGAGCAGTACTTC.

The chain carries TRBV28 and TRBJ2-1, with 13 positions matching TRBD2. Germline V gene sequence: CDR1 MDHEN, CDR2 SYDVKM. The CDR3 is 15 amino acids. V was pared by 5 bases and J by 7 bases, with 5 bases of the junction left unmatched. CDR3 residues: CASSQLAGGPNEQFF. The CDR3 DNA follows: TGTGCCAGCAGTCAACTAGCGGGGGGGCCGAATGAGCAGTTCTTC.

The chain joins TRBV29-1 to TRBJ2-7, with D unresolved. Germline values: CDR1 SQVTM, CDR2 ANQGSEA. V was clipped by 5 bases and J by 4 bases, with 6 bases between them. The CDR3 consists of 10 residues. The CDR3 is CSVLVYEQYF. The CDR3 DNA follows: TGCAGCGTTCTTGTGTACGAGCAGTACTTC.

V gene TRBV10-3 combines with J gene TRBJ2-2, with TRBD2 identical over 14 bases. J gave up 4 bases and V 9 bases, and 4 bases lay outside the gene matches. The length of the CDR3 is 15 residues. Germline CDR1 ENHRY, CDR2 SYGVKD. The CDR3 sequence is CAMKTSGRATGELFF. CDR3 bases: TGTGCCATGAAGACTAGCGGGAGGGCCACCGGGGAGCTGTTTTTT.

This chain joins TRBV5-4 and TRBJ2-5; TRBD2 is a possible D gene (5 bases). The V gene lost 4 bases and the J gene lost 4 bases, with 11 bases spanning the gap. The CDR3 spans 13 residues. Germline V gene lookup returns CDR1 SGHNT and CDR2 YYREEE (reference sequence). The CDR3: CASSPSGLETQYF. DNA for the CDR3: TGTGCCAGCAGCCCCAGCGGCCTAGAGACCCAGTACTTC.

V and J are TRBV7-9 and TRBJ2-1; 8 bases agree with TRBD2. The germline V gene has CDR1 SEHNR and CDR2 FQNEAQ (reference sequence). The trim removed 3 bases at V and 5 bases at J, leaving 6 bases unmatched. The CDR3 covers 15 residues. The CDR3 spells CASSFSGVGDNEQFF. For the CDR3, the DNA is TGTGCCAGCAGCTTTAGCGGGGTTGGGGACAATGAGCAGTTCTTC.

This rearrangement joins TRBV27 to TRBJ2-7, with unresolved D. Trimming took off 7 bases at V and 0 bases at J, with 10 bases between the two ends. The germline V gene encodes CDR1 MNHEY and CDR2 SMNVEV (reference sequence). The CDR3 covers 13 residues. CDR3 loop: CASMPGRSYEQYF. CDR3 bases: TGTGCCAGCATGCCAGGCCGCTCCTACGAGCAGTACTTC.

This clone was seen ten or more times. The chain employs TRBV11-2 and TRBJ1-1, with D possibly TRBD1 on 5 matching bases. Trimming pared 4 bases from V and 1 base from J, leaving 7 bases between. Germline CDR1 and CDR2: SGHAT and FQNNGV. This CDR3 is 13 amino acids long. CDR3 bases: TGTGCCAGCAGCTCCGACAGGAACACTGAAGCTTTCTTT. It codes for CASSSDRNTEAFF.

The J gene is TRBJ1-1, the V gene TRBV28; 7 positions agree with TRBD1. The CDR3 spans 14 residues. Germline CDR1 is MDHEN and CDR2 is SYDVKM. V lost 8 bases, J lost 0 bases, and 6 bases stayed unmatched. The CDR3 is CASRWDSLNTEAFF. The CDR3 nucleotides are TGTGCCAGCCGCTGGGACAGCTTGAACACTGAAGCTTTCTTT.

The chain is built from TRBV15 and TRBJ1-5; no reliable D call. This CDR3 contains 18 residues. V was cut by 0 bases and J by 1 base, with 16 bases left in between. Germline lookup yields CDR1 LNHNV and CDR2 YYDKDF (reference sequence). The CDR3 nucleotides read TGTGCCACCAGCAGAGATATGGCGGGGAGAGGGAGCAATCAGCCCCAGCATTTT. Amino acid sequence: CATSRDMAGRGSNQPQHF.